What follows are 16 T cell receptor beta chains derived from one specimen sequenced in a study of blood T cell repertoires in COVID-19. TCRdb's copy holds only in-frame clones and misses some; the assay was immunoSEQ multiplex PCR. The sample holds around 100,000 clones, approximately 89% seen once. The source material was peripheral blood. All receptors come from a woman older than 75 in a cohort sampled during active COVID-19.

This clone has only one observation. This rearrangement joins TRBV6-6 to TRBJ1-6; 7 positions match TRBD1. CDR3 length: 15 residues. The germline V gene encodes CDR1 MNHNY and CDR2 SVGAGI (reference sequence). V dropped 6 bases and J dropped 8; count of bases not matched to a gene: 10. CDR3 coding DNA: TGTGCCAGCAGCCCGATGGGACAGATACATTCACCCCTCCACTTT. This translates into CASSPMGQIHSPLHF.

V and J are TRBV19 and TRBJ2-2, with 8 nucleotides matching TRBD1. The CDR3 contains 15 residues. V gave up 5 bases and J gave up 1 base; unmatched junction bases: 3. The germline V gene encodes CDR1 LNHDA and CDR2 SQIVND (reference sequence). CDR3 sequence: CASSGGQGNTGELFF. CDR3 in DNA: TGTGCCAGTAGTGGAGGACAGGGGAACACCGGGGAGCTGTTTTTT.

The V gene is TRBV30, the J gene TRBJ1-2; D unresolved. CDR1 GTSNPN and CDR2 SVGIG come from the germline V gene (reference sequence). This CDR3 has 12 residues. V lost 2 bases and J lost 6, with 10 bases in between. The CDR3 coding sequence is TGTGCCTGGAGTCCAGTCAGAAATGGCTACACCTTC. Amino acids: CAWSPVRNGYTF.

This rearrangement joins TRBV28 to TRBJ1-5; a weak D match, TRBD1 (5 bases). The germline CDR1 and CDR2 sequences are MDHEN and SYDVKM. This CDR3 has 17 amino acids. V lost 2 bases and J 0 bases, leaving 14 bases between the germline ends. CDR3 in DNA: TGTGCCAGCAGTTTAAATTGGGGGGGACGTAGCAATCAGCCCCAGCATTTT. Residues: CASSLNWGGRSNQPQHF.

The chain recombines TRBV5-1 with TRBJ2-3; D may be TRBD1 (5 bases). Germline loops: CDR1 SGHRS, CDR2 YFSETQ. V gave up 4 bases and J gave up 0 bases, with 18 bases separating them. The CDR3 contains 17 residues. CDR3 sequence reads: CASSIPDIPTSTDTQYF. Written as DNA, the CDR3 is TGCGCCAGCAGCATCCCGGACATCCCTACTAGCACAGATACGCAGTATTTT.

The V gene is TRBV9, the J gene TRBJ2-2, with D tentatively TRBD1 (5 bases). Trimming shortened V by 6 bases and J by 6 bases, and 15 bases separated the two germline ends. Germline lookup yields CDR1 SGDLS and CDR2 YYNGEE. The CDR3 contains 14 residues. CDR3 in DNA: TGTGCCAGCACCAAGAGCAGGGTTGCCGGGGAGCTGTTTTTT. It yields the protein CASTKSRVAGELFF. The full variable domain, in which reference TRBV9 and TRBJ2-2 provide the parts outside the CDR3, is DSGVTQTPKHLITATGQRVTLRCSPRSGDLSVYWYQQSLDQGLQFLIQYYNGEERAKGNILERFSAQQFPDLHSELNLSSLELGDSALYFCASTKSRVAGELFFGEGSRLTVL.

The rearrangement joins TRBV19 to TRBJ1-1; 9 positions match TRBD1. The germline gives CDR1 LNHDA, CDR2 SQIVND (reference sequence). The CDR3 is made up of 17 amino acids. V dropped 8 bases and J dropped 1; count of bases not matched to a gene: 14. The DNA of the CDR3 is TGTGCCAGTCGCTCTATTCGGGACAGGGTGGAGAACACTGAAGCTTTCTTT. Residues: CASRSIRDRVENTEAFF.

This chain links TRBV12-5 with TRBJ1-1; D is unclear. V shed 2 bases and J shed 7 bases, with 8 bases lying between them. The CDR3 loop spans 12 amino acids. CDR1 is LGHNT, CDR2 FRNRAP, per germline. The CDR3: CASGLPQNEAFF. For the CDR3, the DNA is TGTGCTAGTGGTTTGCCACAGAATGAAGCTTTCTTT. Drawing the rest from reference TRBV12-5 and TRBJ1-1, the complete variable domain is DARVTQTPRHKVTEMGQEVTMRCQPILGHNTVFWYRQTMMQGLELLAYFRNRAPLDDSGMPKDRFSAEMPDATLATLKIQPSEPRDSAVYFCASGLPQNEAFFGQGTRLTVV.

The chain couples TRBV18 to TRBJ2-1, with D tentatively TRBD1 (5 bases). This CDR3 comprises 15 residues. Looked up from germline, CDR1 is KGHSH and CDR2 is LQKENI. Between the trimmed V and J ends, which lost 3 bases and 1 base, there was a span of 10 bases. The CDR3 region is CASSPAGNSYNEQFF. The CDR3 DNA sequence: TGTGCCAGCTCACCTGCAGGGAATTCCTACAATGAGCAGTTCTTC.

V usage is TRBV12-5 and J usage is TRBJ2-1; TRBD1 matches at 9 bases. This CDR3 contains 16 residues. In germline, CDR1 is LGHNT, CDR2 FRNRAP. Unmatched junction bases numbered 12, after V lost 3 bases and J lost 9 bases. The CDR3 loop is CASGFCGQGLGCEQFF. The CDR3 DNA is TGTGCTAGTGGTTTCTGCGGACAGGGGTTGGGGTGTGAGCAGTTCTTC.

V usage is TRBV28 and J usage is TRBJ1-6; D remains ambiguous. There are 15 residues in the CDR3. Trimming pared 3 bases from V and 10 bases from J, leaving 16 bases between. Germline CDR1 reads MDHEN; CDR2 reads SYDVKM. The CDR3 DNA is TGTGCCAGCAGTTTCGAAGTGAGGGTTGGGTCACCCCTCCACTTT. It translates to CASSFEVRVGSPLHF.

The genes are TRBV3-1 (or the pseudogene TRBV3-2) and TRBJ1-2, with D unclear. V lost 1 base and J lost 3, with 3 bases in between. Germline CDR1 and CDR2: LGHDT and YNNKEL (reference sequence). This CDR3 has 12 amino acids. The CDR3 region has the DNA TGTGCCAGCAGCCAAGCAGACTATGGCTACACCTTC. Translation gives CASSQADYGYTF.

The CDR3 DNA sequence: TGTGCCAGCGCCGGGACAGGGTCCTACAATGAGCAGTTCTTC. Its protein product is CASAGTGSYNEQFF. The chain joins TRBV25-1 to TRBJ2-1, with TRBD1 matching 9 bases. This CDR3 is built from 14 residues. The V segment lost 8 bases and the J segment 1 base; nucleotides outside the gene matches: 3. CDR1 is MGHDK and CDR2 is SYGVNS in the germline V gene.

The CDR3 reads CASSFTSGAGELFF. The CDR3 DNA sequence: TGTGCCAGCAGCTTTACTAGCGGGGCCGGGGAGCTGTTTTTT. This chain links TRBV7-9 with TRBJ2-2, with TRBD2 identical over 10 bases. The V segment lost 3 bases and the J segment 6 bases; nucleotides outside the gene matches: 1. The CDR3 runs to 14 residues. Germline V CDR1 and CDR2: SEHNR, FQNEAQ (reference sequence).

CDR3 DNA sequence: TGTGCCAGCTTTAATTGGGAGACTGAAGCTTTCTTT. As protein: CASFNWETEAFF. The chain links TRBV6-5 to TRBJ1-1; D not resolved. The CDR3 is made up of 12 amino acids. CDR1 and CDR2 from the germline V gene are MNHEY and SVGAGI. V was trimmed by 8 bases and J by 5 bases, leaving 12 bases between them.

This clone was recorded once. The sample contains more than one DNA sequence encoding this CDR3. The chain joins TRBV5-1 to TRBJ1-1; 11 nucleotides line up with TRBD1. The V gene end was trimmed by 4 bases and the J gene end by 0 bases; junction bases not matched to a gene: 5. The length of the CDR3 is 16 residues. Germline loops: CDR1 SGHRS, CDR2 YFSETQ. The CDR3 loop reads CASSLGQGAMNTEAFF. CDR3 nucleotide sequence: TGCGCCAGCAGCCTCGGACAGGGGGCGATGAACACTGAAGCTTTCTTT.